This is a list of T cell receptor beta chains from one sample in a study of early T cells in non-severe SARS-CoV-2 infection. MiXCR, applied by TCRdb to the 5' RACE reads, yields one record per CDR3 protein. Of tens of thousands of distinct CDR3 sequences listed, 8.9% are singletons. The sequenced sample consisted of whole blood. Every receptor here comes from an adult who was a healthcare worker with PCR-confirmed SARS-CoV-2 infection or an uninfected control (not recorded which). CDR3s include the opening cysteine and the closing phenylalanine or tryptophan. The order of the fields is clone size, V gene, D gene, J gene, CDR3 protein, CDR3 DNA. A D gene is named only where the DNA matches it firmly. Some rows have no size entry. The others give once, few or many, or a class for an expanded clone.

few,TRBV20-1,-,TRBJ1-2,CSARDPRQYSYGYTF,TGCAGTGCTAGAGACCCCAGACAGTATAGCTATGGCTACACCTTC
many,TRBV14,-,TRBJ2-1,CASSRLGNANEQFF,TGTGCCAGCAGCCGGCTGGGGAACGCCAATGAGCAGTTCTTC
-,TRBV13,-,TRBJ2-7,CASSYASAGHYYEQYF,TGTGCCAGCAGCTACGCGTCGGCAGGCCATTACTACGAGCAGTACTTC
-,TRBV5-4,-,TRBJ2-1,CASTKLGRNNEQFF,TGTGCCAGCACCAAACTTGGCAGAAACAATGAGCAGTTCTTC
many,TRBV6-5,TRBD2,TRBJ2-5,CASRLAGQETQYF,TGTGCCAGCAGACTAGCGGGACAGGAGACCCAGTACTTC
many,TRBV20-1,-,TRBJ1-4,CSAPDRRINEKLFF,TGCAGTGCCCCCGACCGACGAATCAATGAAAAACTGTTTTTT
-,TRBV5-6,TRBD1,TRBJ1-1,CASSVWTGEDTEAFF,TGTGCCAGCAGCGTCTGGACAGGGGAGGACACTGAAGCTTTCTTT
many,TRBV12-3/TRBV12-4,-,TRBJ2-2,CASSLGAGNTGELFF,TGTGCCAGCAGTTTAGGGGCAGGGAACACCGGGGAGCTGTTTTTT
many,TRBV7-2,-,TRBJ2-1,CASSPLRVSSYNEQFF,TGTGCCAGCAGCCCCCTTCGGGTTAGCTCCTACAATGAGCAGTTCTTC
few,TRBV4-3,-,TRBJ2-3,CASSQDSRGQRTDTQYF,TGCGCCAGCAGCCAAGATTCCCGGGGACAACGCACAGATACGCAGTATTTT
many,TRBV10-3,TRBD1,TRBJ1-4,CAIRGQGPNEKLFF,TGTGCCATCAGGGGACAGGGCCCTAATGAAAAACTGTTTTTT
few,TRBV20-1,-,TRBJ2-7,CSAPQAQGSSYEQYF,TGCAGTGCACCTCAGGCCCAGGGGTCCTCCTACGAGCAGTACTTC
many,TRBV27,TRBD1,TRBJ2-7,CASRGQGAYEQYF,TGTGCCAGCAGAGGGCAGGGGGCGTACGAGCAGTACTTC
-,TRBV7-9,TRBD2,TRBJ2-1,CASSYPTSGAPNEQFF,TGTGCCAGCAGCTATCCGACTAGCGGGGCCCCCAATGAGCAGTTCTTC
few,TRBV24-1,-,TRBJ2-7,CATSDSTLPGLDEQYF,TGTGCCACCAGTGATTCCACCCTCCCGGGTCTCGACGAGCAGTACTTC
-,TRBV12-3/TRBV12-4,-,TRBJ2-2,CASSSGRTTNTGELFF,TGTGCCAGCAGTTCGGGTCGGACCACGAACACCGGGGAGCTGTTTTTT
many,TRBV7-2,TRBD1,TRBJ2-5,CASSLASTGSGQETQYF,TGTGCCAGCAGCTTAGCGTCGACAGGGTCGGGCCAAGAGACCCAGTACTTC
many,TRBV29-1,TRBD2,TRBJ2-1,CSVGVLAGYNEQFF,TGCAGCGTTGGGGTATTAGCGGGTTACAATGAGCAGTTCTTC
many,TRBV6-1,-,TRBJ1-1,CASSEGVGGFTEAFF,TGTGCCAGCAGTGAGGGAGTAGGAGGGTTCACTGAAGCTTTCTTT
many,TRBV3-1,-,TRBJ2-7,CASSPHSGTVGPYEQYF,TGTGCCAGCAGCCCCCATAGCGGGACAGTGGGACCCTACGAGCAGTACTTC
-,TRBV20-1,-,TRBJ1-6,CSARRPGDNSPLHF,TGCAGTGCCAGACGGCCAGGGGATAATTCACCCCTCCACTTT
many,TRBV12-3/TRBV12-4,-,TRBJ2-1,CASSQDRSYNEQFF,TGTGCCAGCAGTCAAGACAGGTCCTACAATGAGCAGTTCTTC
few,TRBV11-2,-,TRBJ2-2,CASRPLRRAASNTGELFF,TGTGCCAGCAGGCCCCTCAGGCGGGCAGCCTCGAACACCGGGGAGCTGTTTTTT
-,TRBV28,-,TRBJ2-7,CASSLFSYEQYF,TGTGCCAGCAGTTTGTTTTCCTACGAGCAGTACTTC
-,TRBV6-1,-,TRBJ1-4,CASSETTRGKEKLFF,TGTGCCAGCAGTGAAACGACAAGGGGGAAAGAAAAACTGTTTTTT
-,TRBV14,TRBD1,TRBJ2-7,CASSQEAQGVEQYF,TGTGCCAGCAGCCAAGAGGCGCAGGGGGTCGAGCAGTACTTC
few,TRBV12-3/TRBV12-4,TRBD2,TRBJ2-2,CASTFTSGTTGELFF,TGTGCCAGCACCTTCACTAGCGGGACTACCGGGGAGCTGTTTTTT
few,TRBV20-1,-,TRBJ2-5,CSARDLAGKETQYF,TGCAGTGCTAGAGATCTGGCCGGAAAAGAGACCCAGTACTTC
many,TRBV7-2,-,TRBJ2-5,CASSREGVQGTQYF,TGTGCCAGCAGCAGAGAGGGAGTTCAGGGGACCCAGTACTTC
many,TRBV12-3/TRBV12-4,TRBD1,TRBJ2-7,CASSPIGTASYEQYF,TGTGCCAGCAGTCCTATCGGGACAGCATCCTACGAGCAGTACTTC
many,TRBV10-2,-,TRBJ2-1,CASSESWGDSYNEQFF,TGCGCCAGCAGTGAGTCATGGGGGGATTCCTACAATGAGCAGTTCTTC
-,TRBV7-8,TRBD2,TRBJ2-3,CASRPVQRDTDTQYF,TGTGCCAGCAGGCCCGTCCAGCGGGACACAGATACGCAGTATTTT
-,TRBV21-1,-,TRBJ2-7,CASSNNLLRASSYEQYF,TGTGCCAGCAGCAACAACCTCTTGCGGGCCTCCTCCTACGAGCAGTACTTC
many,TRBV7-9,-,TRBJ1-1,CASSSTGSTEAFF,TGTGCCAGCAGCTCTACAGGGAGTACTGAAGCTTTCTTT
-,TRBV5-6,TRBD2,TRBJ2-7,CASSLGTSPPYEQYF,TGTGCCAGCAGCTTAGGGACTAGCCCCCCCTACGAGCAGTACTTC
many,TRBV6-2/TRBV6-3,-,TRBJ1-3,CASRDQTGFGDSLISGNTIYF,TGTGCCAGCAGAGATCAAACCGGCTTCGGTGACAGCTTAATCTCTGGAAACACCATATATTTT
many,TRBV7-7,TRBD2,TRBJ2-1,CASSAGTSGSVENEQFF,TGTGCTAGCAGCGCCGGGACTAGCGGGAGTGTGGAAAATGAGCAGTTCTTC
many,TRBV20-1,-,TRBJ2-1,CSASPQGTYNEQFF,TGCAGTGCTAGCCCTCAGGGTACCTACAATGAGCAGTTCTTC
many,TRBV5-1,TRBD1,TRBJ1-1,CASSSGQRYTEAFF,TGCGCCAGCAGCTCGGGACAGAGATACACTGAAGCTTTCTTT
once,TRBV20-1,TRBD2,TRBJ2-3,CSASSGKHTDTQYF,TGCAGTGCTAGCAGCGGGAAGCACACAGATACGCAGTATTTT
many,TRBV9,-,TRBJ2-1,CASSVELATDEQFF,TGTGCCAGCAGCGTAGAGCTAGCGACGGATGAGCAGTTCTTC
many,TRBV19,-,TRBJ1-6,CASSNSKNSPLHF,TGTGCCAGTAGTAACAGCAAGAATTCACCCCTCCACTTT
many,TRBV6-2/TRBV6-3,-,TRBJ2-3,CASSYSPVRSSTDTQYF,TGTGCCAGCAGTTACTCGCCCGTCAGATCTAGCACAGATACGCAGTATTTT
many,TRBV18,TRBD1,TRBJ2-7,CASSPGTGGFYEQYF,TGTGCCAGCTCACCCGGGACAGGGGGCTTCTACGAGCAGTACTTC
many,TRBV18,-,TRBJ2-2,CASSPPAGRNTGELFF,TGTGCCAGCTCACCACCGGCAGGGCGTAACACCGGGGAGCTGTTTTTT
many,TRBV2,-,TRBJ1-5,CASSDGQVSNQPQHF,TGTGCCAGCAGTGATGGGCAGGTTAGCAATCAGCCCCAGCATTTT
-,TRBV5-1,-,TRBJ2-3,CASSLDVGLDTQYF,TGCGCCAGCAGCTTGGATGTAGGGCTAGATACGCAGTATTTT
many,TRBV28,TRBD1,TRBJ2-7,CASNPPGQGYF,TGTGCCAGCAACCCTCCGGGACAGGGATACTTC
few,TRBV11-2,TRBD2,TRBJ2-5,CASSFSGRAGETQYF,TGTGCCAGCAGCTTTAGCGGGAGGGCGGGGGAGACCCAGTACTTC
many,TRBV10-3,TRBD1,TRBJ1-6,CAIRMGQGDSPLHF,TGTGCCATCAGAATGGGACAGGGTGATTCACCCCTCCACTTT
many,TRBV4-3,TRBD1,TRBJ1-6,CASSLDRGDSPLHF,TGCGCCAGCAGCCTCGACAGGGGGGATTCACCCCTCCACTTT
few,TRBV7-6,TRBD2,TRBJ2-1,CASSLEPSGHYNEQFF,TGTGCCAGCAGCTTAGAGCCTAGCGGGCACTACAATGAGCAGTTCTTC
many,TRBV9,-,TRBJ2-1,CASSVVNNEQFF,TGTGCCAGCAGCGTAGTGAACAATGAGCAGTTCTTC
many,TRBV28,-,TRBJ2-7,CASSLAGSKSYEQYF,TGTGCCAGCAGTTTAGCGGGCTCCAAATCCTACGAGCAGTACTTC
many,TRBV10-3,TRBD1,TRBJ1-1,CAISESGTGAQTEAFF,TGTGCCATCAGTGAGTCAGGGACAGGGGCGCAAACTGAAGCTTTCTTT